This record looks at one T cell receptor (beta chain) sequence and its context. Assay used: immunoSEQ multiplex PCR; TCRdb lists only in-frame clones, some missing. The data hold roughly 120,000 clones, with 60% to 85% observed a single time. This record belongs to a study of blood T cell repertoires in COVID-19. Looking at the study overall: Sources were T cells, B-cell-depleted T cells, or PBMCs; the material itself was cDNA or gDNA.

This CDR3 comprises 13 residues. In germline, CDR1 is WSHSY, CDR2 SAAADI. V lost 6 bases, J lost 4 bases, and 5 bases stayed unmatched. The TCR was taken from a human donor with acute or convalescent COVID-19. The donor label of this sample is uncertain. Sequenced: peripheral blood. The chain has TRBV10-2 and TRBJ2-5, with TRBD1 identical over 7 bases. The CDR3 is CASRATGVETQYF. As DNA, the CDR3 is TGCGCCAGCAGGGCTACAGGGGTAGAGACCCAGTACTTC.